The rows below give T cell receptor beta chains drawn from one sample of a study of blood T cell repertoires in COVID-19. The protocol was immunoSEQ multiplex PCR, while the TCRdb copy is restricted to in-frame clones and leaves out a portion. The sample carries about 240,000 clones, approximately 90% recorded once. Sample: peripheral blood. The origin of the receptors is a woman aged 40 to 50 who had recovered from COVID-19. Each CDR3 is given with its conserved first and last residue. Fields, in order: J gene, V gene, clone size, CDR3 protein. Clone size, where shown, is once, few, many, or a class for clones that have expanded.

>TRBJ2-5|TRBV21-1|-
CASIPQGWEETQYF
>TRBJ2-7|TRBV7-2|-
CASSVGPGGSEQYF
>TRBJ2-3|TRBV30|-
CAWAPGLAGTGDTQYF
>TRBJ1-1|TRBV15|-
CATSSTSPRAFF
>TRBJ2-2|TRBV5-1|-
CASSRGGQPNTGELFF
>TRBJ1-5|TRBV19|-
CASSQGKAQPQHF
>TRBJ1-5|TRBV30|once
CAWSKTGARVANQPQHF
>TRBJ1-3|TRBV7-9|-
CASSPRQGVGNTIYF
>TRBJ2-1|TRBV7-9|once
CASPTDTPRDNEQFF
>TRBJ2-7|TRBV29-1|-
CSATLAGNEQYF
>TRBJ2-1|TRBV2|-
CASSAMGLAGGDNEQFF
>TRBJ2-7|TRBV6-5|-
CASSYERGSSYEQYF